Shown below are 14 T cell receptor beta chains from a single sample sequenced in a study of blood T cell repertoires in COVID-19. Profiled with immunoSEQ multiplex PCR; TCRdb holds only in-frame clones, not every one. The sample consists of 210,000 or so clones, over 70% of them appearing once. Sequenced: PBMCs or T cells enriched from blood (not recorded which). The receptors stem from a woman aged 25 to 39 who had been exposed to COVID-19.

This chain connects TRBV4-1 to TRBJ2-5, with 12 positions matching TRBD2. Losses at the gene ends were 1 base for V and 4 bases for J; bases not matched to a gene: 1. The CDR3 consists of 15 residues. CDR1 and CDR2 (germline): MGHRA, YSYEKL. The CDR3 nucleotides read TGCGCCAGCAGCCAAGGACTAGCGGGAGTAGAGACCCAGTACTTC. This translates into CASSQGLAGVETQYF.

The V gene is TRBV4-1, the J gene TRBJ1-5; tentative D call: TRBD1 (6 bases). The V gene lost 5 bases and the J gene lost 10 bases, with 21 bases spanning the gap. CDR1 is MGHRA, CDR2 YSYEKL, per germline. CDR3 size: 15 residues. The CDR3 coding sequence is TGCGCCAGCAGCAACCCGGCGACAGGCAAGTATCCCCAGCATTTT. Protein sequence: CASSNPATGKYPQHF.

The J gene is TRBJ1-1, the V gene TRBV6-5; D may be TRBD1 (6 bases). This CDR3 is built from 15 residues. CDR1 and CDR2 (germline): MNHEY, SVGAGI. V was trimmed by 6 bases and J by 1 base, leaving 15 bases between them. The CDR3 here is CASRRTGSPNTEAFF. The CDR3 region has the DNA TGTGCCAGCAGACGTACAGGGAGCCCGAACACTGAAGCTTTCTTT.

The rearrangement joins TRBV5-1 to TRBJ2-3, with TRBD2 identical over 14 bases. This CDR3 is built from 16 residues. After removal of 3 bases from V and 4 bases from J, the junction contained 4 bases not matched to a gene. Per germline, CDR1 SGHRS and CDR2 YFSETQ. The CDR3 DNA follows: TGCGCCAGCAGCTGGGGACTAGCGGGAGTAGCAGATACGCAGTATTTT. Residues: CASSWGLAGVADTQYF.

This clone was recorded a few times. The gene calls are TRBV6-5 and TRBJ1-2; D might be TRBD1 (5 bases). CDR1 is MNHEY and CDR2 is SVGAGI in the germline V gene. This CDR3 has 13 residues. The V gene lost 5 bases and the J gene lost 8 bases, with 15 bases spanning the gap. CDR3 nucleotide sequence: TGTGCCAGCAGTCTCCAGGGTTACGAAGGCTACACCTTC. It translates to CASSLQGYEGYTF.

The chain joins TRBV7-9 to TRBJ1-2; TRBD1 agrees at 9 bases. Per the germline V gene, CDR1 is SEHNR and CDR2 is FQNEAQ (reference sequence). The CDR3 sequence is 15 residues long. Trimming at V came to 5 bases and at J to 1 base, leaving 5 bases not matched to a gene. The CDR3 bases are TGTGCCAGCAGCATTAACAGGGGGCTTAACTATGGCTACACCTTC. Translating it yields CASSINRGLNYGYTF.

The CDR3 spells CATSRPAGGRLGTDTQYF. The DNA for the CDR3 is TGTGCCACCAGCAGGCCAGCGGGAGGGCGATTGGGCACAGATACGCAGTATTTT. The chain recombines TRBV15 with TRBJ2-3; 10 bases are a match to TRBD2. Unmatched junction bases numbered 10, after V lost 3 bases and J lost 1 base. CDR1 and CDR2 from the germline V gene are LNHNV and YYDKDF (reference sequence). CDR3 length: 18 residues.

This clone was counted between two and nine times. The rearrangement joins TRBV3-1 (or the pseudogene TRBV3-2) to TRBJ2-7, with TRBD2 as a possible D gene (7 bases). This CDR3 comprises 16 residues. CDR1 is LGHDT, CDR2 YNNKEL, per germline (reference sequence). The V and J ends lost 4 bases and 5 bases respectively, with 21 bases between them. The CDR3 reads CASSPQRGGGWDEQYF. The CDR3 DNA reads TGTGCCAGCAGCCCTCAGAGGGGGGGCGGCTGGGACGAGCAGTACTTC.

The chain recombines TRBV5-1 with TRBJ2-1; TRBD2 is a possible D gene (5 bases). The CDR3 has 18 residues. V dropped 0 bases and J dropped 3 bases, with 19 bases sitting between them. CDR1 and CDR2 from the germline V gene are SGHRS and YFSETQ. CDR3: CASSLESNKGLYYNEQFF. The CDR3 DNA is TGCGCCAGCAGCTTGGAGAGTAATAAAGGACTTTACTACAATGAGCAGTTCTTC. Together with reference TRBV5-1 and TRBJ2-1, the CDR3 gives the full variable domain: KAGVTQTPRYLIKTRGQQVTLSCSPISGHRSVSWYQQTPGQGLQFLFEYFSETQRNKGNFPGRFSGRQFSNSRSEMNVSTLELGDSALYLCASSLESNKGLYYNEQFFGPGTRLTVL.

The rearrangement links TRBV20-1 to TRBJ2-1, with no clear D. Germline V CDR1 and CDR2: DFQATT, SNEGSKA (reference sequence). This CDR3 has 13 residues. V was cut by 3 bases and J by 4 bases, with 10 bases left in between. CDR3 nucleotides: TGCAGTGCTAGTGGCTACCGGTACAATGAGCAGTTCTTC. It yields the protein CSASGYRYNEQFF.

The V call is TRBV19, the J call TRBJ2-7; perhaps TRBD1 as D (5 bases). The CDR3 runs to 14 residues. Germline CDR1 is LNHDA and CDR2 is SQIVND (reference sequence). Deletions cut 3 bases from V and 2 bases from J, with 11 bases between. As DNA, the CDR3 is TGTGCCAGTAGTATTGGACACCCCCCCTACGAGCAGTACTTC. This gives the protein CASSIGHPPYEQYF. Using reference TRBV19 and TRBJ2-7 for the parts outside the CDR3, the full variable domain is DGGITQSPKYLFRKEGQNVTLSCEQNLNHDAMYWYRQDPGQGLRLIYYSQIVNDFQKGDIAEGYSVSREKKESFPLTVTSAQKNPTAFYLCASSIGHPPYEQYFGPGTRLTVT.

The chain employs TRBV28 and TRBJ1-2; unclear D gene. CDR1 is MDHEN, CDR2 SYDVKM, per germline. The V gene lost 4 bases and the J gene lost 5 bases, with 17 bases spanning the gap. The CDR3 is made up of 15 amino acids. The CDR3 here is CASSYFIGSGYGYTF. Written as DNA, the CDR3 is TGTGCCAGCAGTTATTTTATCGGGAGTGGGTATGGCTACACCTTC.

The table lists this clone with a few counts. The chain combines TRBV5-6 with TRBJ1-3; 8 bases map to TRBD1. V lost 4 bases, J lost 2 bases, and 5 bases stayed unmatched. The length of the CDR3 is 15 residues. In germline, CDR1 is SGHDT, CDR2 YYEEEE. This CDR3 reads CASSDGQGTGNTIYF. As DNA, the CDR3 is TGTGCCAGCAGCGATGGACAGGGAACTGGAAACACCATATATTTT. Combining the CDR3 with reference TRBV5-6 and TRBJ1-3 gives the whole variable domain DAGVTQSPTHLIKTRGQQVTLRCSPKSGHDTVSWYQQALGQGPQFIFQYYEEEERQRGNFPDRFSGHQFPNYSSELNVNALLLGDSALYLCASSDGQGTGNTIYFGEGSWLTVV.

The chain links TRBV7-9 to TRBJ2-7; possible D gene TRBD1, 7 bases. The V end lost 1 base, the J end lost 7 bases, and 17 bases lay between the germline ends. CDR3 length: 15 residues. Germline V gives CDR1 SEHNR, CDR2 FQNEAQ (reference sequence). The CDR3 spells CASSLGGTPRGEQYF. CDR3 in DNA: TGTGCCAGCAGCTTAGGGGGGACTCCCAGGGGGGAGCAGTACTTC.